This T cell receptor beta chain was sequenced during a study of cytomegalovirus exposure and HLA in healthy donors. The study ran its PCR with 60 Vbeta and 13 Jbeta primers. Some clones are missing from TCRdb's copy, which holds only in-frame ones; the method was immunoSEQ multiplex PCR. Of 100,000 or so clones listed, approximately 72% are singletons. Remarks on this clone: Germline is not matched at one junction end, which may reflect a read error.

Germline V CDR1 and CDR2: MNHEY, SMNVEV (reference sequence). The CDR3 extends over 16 amino acids. This TCR was recovered from a man aged 25 to 40 in good health and CMV-seronegative. Sequencing was done on a sample of PBMCs. The gene calls are TRBV27 and TRBJ1-5; 8 nucleotides line up with TRBD1. CDR3 region: CASSPDRGPFNRPQHF. CDR3 nucleotides: TGTGCCAGCAGTCCCGACAGGGGCCCTTTCAATCGGCCCCAGCATTTT.